This TCR beta chain originates from a study of cytomegalovirus exposure and HLA in healthy donors. General study points: Another analysis was done later, and it associated approximately 17,000 TCR beta sequences with HLA alleles at 0.05 false discovery rate. Rarity marked most TCR sequences, yet some public TCRs occurred in many donors. Serostatus for CMV was the only available immune exposure information. Later, an analysis showed that TCR beta chains associated with HLA were more clonally expanded than others that were equally common.

V gave up 4 bases and J gave up 6 bases; unmatched junction bases: 11. The CDR3 covers 16 residues. Germline CDR1 and CDR2: SGHRS and YFSETQ. The PCR ran on 60 Vbeta and 13 Jbeta primers. This table comes from immunoSEQ multiplex PCR, and its TCRdb copy is limited to in-frame clones, with some not included. In the table there are over 95,000 clones, around four fifths of which are singletons. A note on this clone: Its antigen is unidentified.

Sequencing was carried out using PBMCs. This chain uses TRBV5-1 with TRBJ1-5; 9 bases are shared with TRBD1. This receptor was obtained from a man aged 40-55 years in good health and CMV-seronegative. As DNA, the CDR3 is TGCGCCAGCAGCGTGACAGGGGGGGCAACAATTCAGCCCCAGCATTTT. The encoded protein is CASSVTGGATIQPQHF.